The 3 T cell receptor beta chains reported below all come from one sample, sequenced in a study of cytomegalovirus exposure and HLA in healthy donors. Profiled with immunoSEQ multiplex PCR; TCRdb holds only in-frame clones, not every one. This sample has some 200,000 clones, with approximately 90% found just once. The sequencing sample was made of PBMCs. These receptors were obtained from a woman under 30 in good health and CMV-seronegative.

The V gene is TRBV18, the J gene TRBJ1-1, with a possible D match to TRBD1 (5 bases). V shed 2 bases and J shed 2 bases, with 12 bases lying between them. The CDR3 contains 15 residues. CDR1 is KGHSH and CDR2 is LQKENI in the germline V gene. In DNA, the CDR3 is TGTGCCAGCTCACCAGGGTCAGGGATCAACACTGAAGCTTTCTTT. Amino acid sequence: CASSPGSGINTEAFF.

This chain uses TRBV30 with TRBJ2-7; perhaps TRBD2 as D (6 bases). The germline CDR1 and CDR2 sequences are GTSNPN and SVGIG (reference sequence). V was clipped by 3 bases and J by 2 bases, with 17 bases between them. There are 15 residues in the CDR3. The CDR3 here is CAWRGGSGETYEQYF. DNA for the CDR3: TGTGCCTGGAGGGGAGGATCAGGCGAAACCTACGAGCAGTACTTC.

This clone has more than one count but fewer than ten. The chain combines TRBV6-6 with TRBJ2-7, with 8 bases fitting TRBD2. The CDR3 has 16 amino acids. Trimming at V came to 6 bases and at J to 5 bases, leaving 15 bases not matched to a gene. Germline-derived CDR1 and CDR2 are MNHNY and SVGAGI (reference sequence). In DNA form, the CDR3 reads TGTGCCAGCAGCCAGACACGGGGGGGAGCCCCTAACGAGCAGTACTTC. Its translation is CASSQTRGGAPNEQYF.